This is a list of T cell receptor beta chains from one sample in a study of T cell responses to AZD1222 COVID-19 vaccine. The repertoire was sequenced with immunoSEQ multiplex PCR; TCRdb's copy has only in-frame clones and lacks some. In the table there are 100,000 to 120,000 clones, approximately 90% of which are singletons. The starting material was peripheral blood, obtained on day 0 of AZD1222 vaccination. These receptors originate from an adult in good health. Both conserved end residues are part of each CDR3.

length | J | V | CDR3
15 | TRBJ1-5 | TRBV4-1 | CASSQTAVLGQPQHF
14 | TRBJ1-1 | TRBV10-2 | CASRSRQPNTEAFF
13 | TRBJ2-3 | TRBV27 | CASSLWGADTQYF
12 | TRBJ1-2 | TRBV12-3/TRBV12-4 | CASSSAGRDYTF
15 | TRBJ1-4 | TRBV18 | CASSRNRGSDEKLFF
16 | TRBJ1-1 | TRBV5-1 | CASSSFSTGEGTEAFF
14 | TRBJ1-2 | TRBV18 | CASSPRTEEYGYTF
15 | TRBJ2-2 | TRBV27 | CASQKTTVSTGELFF
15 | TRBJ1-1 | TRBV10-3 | CAMSPGGLRNTEAFF
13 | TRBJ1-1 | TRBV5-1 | CASRETGNTEAFF
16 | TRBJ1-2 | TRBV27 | CASSGRQGNQGYGYTF
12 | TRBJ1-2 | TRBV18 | CASSRNRGGYTF
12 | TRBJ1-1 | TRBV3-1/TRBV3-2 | CASSLGGGVAFF
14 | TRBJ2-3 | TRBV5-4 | CASSLSGARDTQYF
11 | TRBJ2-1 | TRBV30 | CAWSVGWKQFF
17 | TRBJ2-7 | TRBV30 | CAWSGSPDLAGVHEQYF
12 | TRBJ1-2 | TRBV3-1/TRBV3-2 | CASSQEARPYTF
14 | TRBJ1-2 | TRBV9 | CASSDQGNLDGYTF
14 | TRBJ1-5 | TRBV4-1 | CASSQWGHNQPQHF
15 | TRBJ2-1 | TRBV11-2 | CASSSWGGSKDEQFF
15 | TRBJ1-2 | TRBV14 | CASSQEGGSLYGYTF
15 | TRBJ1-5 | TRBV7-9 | CASSPQTASNQPQHF
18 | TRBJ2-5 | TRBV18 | CASSPRASGPVSGETQYF
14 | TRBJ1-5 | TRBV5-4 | CASSTGTGNQPQHF
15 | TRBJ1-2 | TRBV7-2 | CASSPRLGEGIGYTF
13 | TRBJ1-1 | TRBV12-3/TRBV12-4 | CASKTAMNTEAFF
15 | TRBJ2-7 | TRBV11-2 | CASSFLAGAVAEQYF
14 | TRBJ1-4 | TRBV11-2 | CASSKRGDNEKLFF
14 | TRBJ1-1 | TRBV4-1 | CASSLQGDGTEAFF
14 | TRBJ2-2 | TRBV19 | CASRGPRDTGELFF
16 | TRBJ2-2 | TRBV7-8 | CASSPTRGRSTGELFF
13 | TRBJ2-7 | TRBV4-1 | CASSQDNWVEQYF
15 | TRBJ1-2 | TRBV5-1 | CASSSITGGAYGYTF
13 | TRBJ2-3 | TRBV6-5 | CASKDTGRDTQYF
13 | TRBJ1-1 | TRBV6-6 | CASRGPERTEAFF
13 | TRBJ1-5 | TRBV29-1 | CSVGRGDRQPQHF
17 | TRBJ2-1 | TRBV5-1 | CASSWKSNYETGYEQFF
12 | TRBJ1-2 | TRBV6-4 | CASSDKGYGYTF
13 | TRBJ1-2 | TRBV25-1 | CASRASKPNGYTF
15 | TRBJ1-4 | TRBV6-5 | CASSYIRGANEKLFF
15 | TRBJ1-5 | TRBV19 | CASSIGYGSNQPQHF
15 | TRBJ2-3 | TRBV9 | CASSVVGGGTDTQYF
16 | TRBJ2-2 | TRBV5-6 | CASSSRGGWNTGELFF
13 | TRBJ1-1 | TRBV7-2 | CASSLGIYTEAFF
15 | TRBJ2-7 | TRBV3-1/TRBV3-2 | CASSQDMSPWYEQYF
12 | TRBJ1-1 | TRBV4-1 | CASSHPGTEAFF
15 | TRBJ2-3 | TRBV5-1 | CASSQGLASTDTQYF
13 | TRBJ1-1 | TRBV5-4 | CASSSYRGGGAFF
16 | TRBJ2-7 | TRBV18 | CASSPRGSDAGSEQYF
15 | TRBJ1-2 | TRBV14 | CASSQDLGARYGYTF
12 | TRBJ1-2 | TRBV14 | CASSPTAYGYTF
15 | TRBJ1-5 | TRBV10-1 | CASSESPTSNQPQHF
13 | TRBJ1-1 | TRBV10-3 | CAISVRLDTEAFF
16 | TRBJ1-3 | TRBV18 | CASSADLVSSGNTIYF
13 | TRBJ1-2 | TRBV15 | CATSRAGVYGYTF